This TCR beta chain was observed in a study of T-cell reconstitution after alpha-beta-depleted transplantation in children. The TCRbeta library incorporated unique molecular identifiers. TCRdb re-derived calls from the PCR reads in MiXCR, one entry per CDR3 protein. The profile covers some 390,000 distinct CDR3 sequences, with around 21% appearing a single time and 3.8% taken by the ten largest. Germline loops: CDR1 SGHTA, CDR2 FQGNSA. The CDR3 contains 16 residues. V shed 2 bases and J 1 base; nucleotides not matched to a gene: 1. A few counts support this clonotype. Sequencing used PBMCs from the stem cell graft donor, obtained from the stem cell graft. The TCR was taken from a human donor who donated a stem cell graft to a child with acute myeloid leukemia. The V gene is TRBV7-2, the J gene TRBJ2-2; 10 positions agree with TRBD2. The CDR3 region is CASSLRLAGNTGELFF. CDR3 coding DNA: TGTGCCAGCAGCTTAAGACTAGCGGGGAACACCGGGGAGCTGTTTTTT.